The T cell receptor beta chain under discussion was sequenced for a study of response to subunit inactivated influenza vaccine. Study-wide results and caveats: The study's authors posited that every seasonal influenza vaccination enlists few new T cells.

The V end was cut by 0 bases, the J end by 3 bases, with 12 bases between. The CDR3 consists of 16 residues. Germline V gives CDR1 MNHEY, CDR2 SVGAGI. This clonotype was counted between two and nine times. Its cognate antigen is unknown. TCRdb itself ran the RT-PCR reads through MiXCR, one entry per CDR3 protein. Of roughly 570,000 distinct CDR3 sequences listed, about 15% are singletons. The genes are TRBV6-5 and TRBJ2-1; D uncertain. The sample here was PBMCs from blood, taken 11 to 12 days after vaccination. The source is a man aged 45-65 years who received an inactivated influenza vaccine. This chain's CDR3 is CASSYSIRGSYNEQFF. CDR3 in DNA: TGTGCCAGCAGTTACTCGATAAGAGGTAGCTACAATGAGCAGTTCTTC.